This TCR beta chain was sequenced during a study of T-cell memory formation after mild COVID-19. TCRdb called the 5' RACE reads again in MiXCR, with one record for every CDR3 protein. The data hold about 470,000 distinct CDR3 sequences, with around 27% observed a single time. Trimming took off 1 base at V and 4 bases at J, with 11 bases between the two ends. The CDR3 is made up of 15 amino acids. Germline V lookup: CDR1 SGHVS, CDR2 FNYEAQ. V and J are TRBV7-6 and TRBJ2-1, with D possibly TRBD2 on 5 matching bases. This receptor was obtained from an adult woman who had mild COVID-19 (a few samples of this study predate the infection). Cell type and time point are not known. Sequenced material: PBMCs or a T cell subset sorted from them (not recorded which). The CDR3 loop is CASSLEAGFYNEQFF. The CDR3 DNA is TGTGCCAGCAGCTTAGAGGCGGGCTTTTACAATGAGCAGTTCTTC. The full variable domain, with the rest looked up from reference TRBV7-6 and TRBJ2-1, is GAGVSQSPRYKVTKRGQDVALRCDPISGHVSLYWYRQALGQGPEFLTYFNYEAQQDKSGLPNDRFSAERPEGSISTLTIQRTEQRDSAMYRCASSLEAGFYNEQFFGPGTRLTVL.